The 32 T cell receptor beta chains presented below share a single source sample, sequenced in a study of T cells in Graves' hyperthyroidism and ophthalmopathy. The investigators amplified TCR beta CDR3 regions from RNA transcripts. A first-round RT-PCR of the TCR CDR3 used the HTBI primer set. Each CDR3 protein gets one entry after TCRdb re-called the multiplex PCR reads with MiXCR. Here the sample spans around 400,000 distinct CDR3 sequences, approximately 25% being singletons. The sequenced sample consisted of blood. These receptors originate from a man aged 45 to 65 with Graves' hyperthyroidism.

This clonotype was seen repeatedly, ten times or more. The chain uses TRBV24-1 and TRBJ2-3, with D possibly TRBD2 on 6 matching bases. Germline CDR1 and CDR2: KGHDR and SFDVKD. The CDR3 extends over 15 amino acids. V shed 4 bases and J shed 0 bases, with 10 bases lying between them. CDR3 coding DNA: TGTGCCACCAGTGACACCGGGACTAGCACAGATACGCAGTATTTT. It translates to CATSDTGTSTDTQYF.

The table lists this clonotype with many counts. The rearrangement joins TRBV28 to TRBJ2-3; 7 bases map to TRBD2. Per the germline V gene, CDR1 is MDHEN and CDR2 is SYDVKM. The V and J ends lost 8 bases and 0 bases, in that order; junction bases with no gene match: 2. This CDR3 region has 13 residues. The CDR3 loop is CASGGGSTDTQYF. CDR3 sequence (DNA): TGTGCCAGCGGCGGGGGAAGCACAGATACGCAGTATTTT.

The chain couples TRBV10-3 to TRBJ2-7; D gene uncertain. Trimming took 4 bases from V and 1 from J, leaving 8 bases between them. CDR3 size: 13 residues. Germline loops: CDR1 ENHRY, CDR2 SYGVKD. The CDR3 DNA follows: TGTGCCATCAGTGGGACGGGTTCCTACGAGCAGTACTTC. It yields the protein CAISGTGSYEQYF.

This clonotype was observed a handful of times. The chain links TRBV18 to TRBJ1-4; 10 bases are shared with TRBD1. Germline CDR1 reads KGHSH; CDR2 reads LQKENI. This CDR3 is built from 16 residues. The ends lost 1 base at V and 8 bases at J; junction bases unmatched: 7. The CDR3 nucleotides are TGTGCCAGCTCACCACGAGGGACAGGGGCGGACGAAAAACTGTTTTTT. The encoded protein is CASSPRGTGADEKLFF.

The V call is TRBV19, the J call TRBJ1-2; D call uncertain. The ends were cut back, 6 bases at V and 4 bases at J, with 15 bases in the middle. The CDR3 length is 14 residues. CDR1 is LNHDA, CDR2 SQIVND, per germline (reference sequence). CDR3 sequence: CASRVVGPTYGYTF. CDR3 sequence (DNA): TGTGCCAGTAGGGTAGTTGGGCCGACCTATGGCTACACCTTC.

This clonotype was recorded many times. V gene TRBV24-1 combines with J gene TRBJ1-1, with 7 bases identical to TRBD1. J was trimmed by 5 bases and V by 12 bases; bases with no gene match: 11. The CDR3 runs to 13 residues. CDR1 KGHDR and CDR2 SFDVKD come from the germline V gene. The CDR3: CAVREPGGTEAFF. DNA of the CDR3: TGTGCCGTCCGAGAGCCAGGGGGGACTGAAGCTTTCTTT.

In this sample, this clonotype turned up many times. The CDR3 loop reads CATSDDTGGQETQYF. The CDR3 DNA reads TGTGCCACCAGTGATGACACAGGGGGCCAAGAGACCCAGTACTTC. This chain uses TRBV24-1 with TRBJ2-5, with 8 bases lining up with TRBD1. After removal of 3 bases from V and 1 base from J, the junction contained 3 bases not matched to a gene. The CDR3 runs 15 residues. CDR1 and CDR2 from the germline V gene are KGHDR and SFDVKD.

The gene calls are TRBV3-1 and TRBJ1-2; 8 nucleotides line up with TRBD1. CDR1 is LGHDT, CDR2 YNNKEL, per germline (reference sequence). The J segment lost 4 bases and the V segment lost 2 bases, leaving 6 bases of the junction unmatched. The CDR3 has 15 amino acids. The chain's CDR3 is CASSQQGAPGYGYTF. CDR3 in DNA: TGTGCCAGCAGCCAACAGGGGGCGCCAGGCTATGGCTACACCTTC.

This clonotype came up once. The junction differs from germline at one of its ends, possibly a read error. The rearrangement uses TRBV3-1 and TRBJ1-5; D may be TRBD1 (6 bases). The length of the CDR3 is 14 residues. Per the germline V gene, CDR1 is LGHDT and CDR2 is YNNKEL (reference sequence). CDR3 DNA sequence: TGTGCCAGCAGCCAAGGAGGGGGGAGTCAGCCCCGGCATTTT. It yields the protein CASSQGGGSQPRHF.

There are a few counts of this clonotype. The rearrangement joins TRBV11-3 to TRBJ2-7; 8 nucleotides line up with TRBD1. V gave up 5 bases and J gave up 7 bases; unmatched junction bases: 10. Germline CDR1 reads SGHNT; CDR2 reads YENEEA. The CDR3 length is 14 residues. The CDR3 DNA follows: TGTGCCAGCAGCGACGGACAGGGACTCGGAGAGCAGTACTTC. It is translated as CASSDGQGLGEQYF.

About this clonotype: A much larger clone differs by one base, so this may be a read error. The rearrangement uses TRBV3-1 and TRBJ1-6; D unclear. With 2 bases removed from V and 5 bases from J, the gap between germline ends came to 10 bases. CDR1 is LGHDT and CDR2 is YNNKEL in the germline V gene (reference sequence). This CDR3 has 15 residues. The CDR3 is CASSQLDIHNSPLHF. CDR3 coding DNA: TGTGCCAGCAGCCAACTCGACATTCATAATTCACCCCTCCACTTT.

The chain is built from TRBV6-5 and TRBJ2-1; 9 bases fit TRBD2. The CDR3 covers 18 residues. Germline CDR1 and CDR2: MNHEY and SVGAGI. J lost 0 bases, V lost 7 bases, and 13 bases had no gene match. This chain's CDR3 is CASTNERAGGFSYNEQFF. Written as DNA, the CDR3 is TGTGCCAGCACTAATGAAAGGGCGGGAGGGTTCTCCTACAATGAGCAGTTCTTC.

CDR3 coding DNA: TGTGCCAGCAGCCAAGGGGGACTAGCGGCCTACGAGCAGTACTTC. Protein product: CASSQGGLAAYEQYF. The chain is built from TRBV7-2 and TRBJ2-7; the match to TRBD2 covers 11 bases. Germline V CDR1 and CDR2: SGHTA, FQGNSA. Trimming took 5 bases from V and 2 from J; bases not matched to a gene: 5. This CDR3 is built from 15 residues.

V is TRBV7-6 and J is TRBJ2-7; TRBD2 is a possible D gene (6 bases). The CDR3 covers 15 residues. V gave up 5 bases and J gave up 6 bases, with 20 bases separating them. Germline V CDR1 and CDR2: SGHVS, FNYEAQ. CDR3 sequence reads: CASSHTGSSAGEQYF. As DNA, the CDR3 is TGTGCCAGCAGCCATACCGGGAGTTCGGCGGGCGAGCAGTACTTC.

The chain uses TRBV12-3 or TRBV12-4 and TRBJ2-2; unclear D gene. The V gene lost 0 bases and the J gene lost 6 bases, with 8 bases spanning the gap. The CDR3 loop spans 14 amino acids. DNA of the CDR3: TGTGCCAGCAGTTTAGCGGGGTTAGCCGGGGAGCTGTTTTTT. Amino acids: CASSLAGLAGELFF.

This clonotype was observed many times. The CDR3 spells CASRRNMNTEAFF. The CDR3 DNA follows: TGTGCCAGCAGACGGAACATGAACACTGAAGCTTTCTTT. The gene calls are TRBV6-1 and TRBJ1-1, with D uncertain. Trimming pared 6 bases from V and 0 bases from J, leaving 8 bases between. The CDR3 extends over 13 amino acids. The V gene's germline CDR1 is MNHNS and CDR2 SASEGT.

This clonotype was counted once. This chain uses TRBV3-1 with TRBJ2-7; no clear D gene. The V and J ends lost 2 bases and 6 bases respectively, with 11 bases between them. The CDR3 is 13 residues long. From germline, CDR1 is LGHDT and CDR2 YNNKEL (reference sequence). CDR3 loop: CASSQTLTSEQYF. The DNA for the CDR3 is TGTGCCAGCAGCCAAACCCTAACATCCGAGCAGTACTTC.

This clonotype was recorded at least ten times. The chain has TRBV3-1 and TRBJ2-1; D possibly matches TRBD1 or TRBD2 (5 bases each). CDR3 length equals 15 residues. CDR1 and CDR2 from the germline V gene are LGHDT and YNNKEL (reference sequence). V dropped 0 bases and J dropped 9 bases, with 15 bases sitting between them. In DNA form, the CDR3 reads TGTGCCAGCAGCCAAGATGGGACGCTTCAGTCTGAGCAGTTCTTC. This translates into CASSQDGTLQSEQFF.

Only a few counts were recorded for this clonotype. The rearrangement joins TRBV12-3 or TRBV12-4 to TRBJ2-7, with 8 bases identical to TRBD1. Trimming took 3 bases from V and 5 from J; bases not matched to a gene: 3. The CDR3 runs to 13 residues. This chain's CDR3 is CASSLNRGNEQYF. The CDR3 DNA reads TGTGCCAGCAGTTTGAACAGGGGGAACGAGCAGTACTTC.

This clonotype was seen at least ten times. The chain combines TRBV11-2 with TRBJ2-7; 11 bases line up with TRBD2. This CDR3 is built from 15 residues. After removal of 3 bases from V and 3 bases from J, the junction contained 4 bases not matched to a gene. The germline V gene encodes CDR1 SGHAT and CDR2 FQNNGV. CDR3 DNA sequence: TGTGCCAGCAGCTTCGGGACTAGCGGATACTACGAGCAGTACTTC. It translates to CASSFGTSGYYEQYF.

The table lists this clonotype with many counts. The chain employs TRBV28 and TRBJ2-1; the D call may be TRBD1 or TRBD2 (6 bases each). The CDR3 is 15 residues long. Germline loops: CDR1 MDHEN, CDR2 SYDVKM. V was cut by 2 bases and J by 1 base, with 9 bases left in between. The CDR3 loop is CASSLTGASYNEQFF. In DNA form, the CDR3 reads TGTGCCAGCAGTTTAACGGGGGCGTCCTACAATGAGCAGTTCTTC.

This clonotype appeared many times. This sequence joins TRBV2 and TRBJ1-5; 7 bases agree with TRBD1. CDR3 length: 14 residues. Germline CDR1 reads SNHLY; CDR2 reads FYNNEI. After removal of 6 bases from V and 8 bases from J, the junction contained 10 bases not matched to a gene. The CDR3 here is CASSLDRAREPQHF. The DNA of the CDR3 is TGTGCCAGCAGCCTTGACAGGGCTAGGGAGCCCCAGCATTTT.

DNA for the CDR3: TGTGCCAGCAGAACTCCGGGACGGCGGCAAGAGCAGTACTTC. As protein: CASRTPGRRQEQYF. The chain employs TRBV6-1 and TRBJ2-7; tentatively, D is TRBD1 or TRBD2 (5 bases each). The germline V gene has CDR1 MNHNS and CDR2 SASEGT. V was clipped by 6 bases and J by 7 bases, with 19 bases between them. CDR3 size: 14 residues.

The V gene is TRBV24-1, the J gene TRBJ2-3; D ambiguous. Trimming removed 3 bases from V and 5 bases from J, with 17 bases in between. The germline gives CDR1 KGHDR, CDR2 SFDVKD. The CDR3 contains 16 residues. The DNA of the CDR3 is TGTGCCACCAGTGATAGGGTGCCGGAGCGAGGAGATACGCAGTATTTT. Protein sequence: CATSDRVPERGDTQYF.

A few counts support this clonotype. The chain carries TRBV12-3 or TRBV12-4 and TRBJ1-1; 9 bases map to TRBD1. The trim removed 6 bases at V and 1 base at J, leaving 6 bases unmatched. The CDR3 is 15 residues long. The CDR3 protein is CASSPRGQGNTEAFF. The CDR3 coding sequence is TGTGCCAGCAGCCCACGGGGACAGGGGAACACTGAAGCTTTCTTT.

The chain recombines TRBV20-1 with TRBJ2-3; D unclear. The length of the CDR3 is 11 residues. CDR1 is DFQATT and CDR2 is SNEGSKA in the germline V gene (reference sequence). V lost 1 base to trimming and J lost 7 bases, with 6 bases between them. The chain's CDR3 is CSARAQNTQYF. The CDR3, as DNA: TGCAGTGCTAGAGCCCAAAATACGCAGTATTTT.

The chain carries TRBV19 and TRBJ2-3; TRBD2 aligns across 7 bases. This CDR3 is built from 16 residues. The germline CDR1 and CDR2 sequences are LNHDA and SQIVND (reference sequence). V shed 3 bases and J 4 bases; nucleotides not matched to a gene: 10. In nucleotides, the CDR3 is TGTGCCAGTAGTATCGTAGGGAGGGCCAAGCCAGATACGCAGTATTTT. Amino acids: CASSIVGRAKPDTQYF.

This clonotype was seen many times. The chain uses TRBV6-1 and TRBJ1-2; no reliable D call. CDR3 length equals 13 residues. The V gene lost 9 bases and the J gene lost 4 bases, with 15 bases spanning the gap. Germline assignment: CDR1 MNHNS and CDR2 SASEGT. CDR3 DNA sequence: TGTGCCAGTAGCCCCAGGCTACCCTATGGCTACACCTTC. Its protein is CASSPRLPYGYTF.

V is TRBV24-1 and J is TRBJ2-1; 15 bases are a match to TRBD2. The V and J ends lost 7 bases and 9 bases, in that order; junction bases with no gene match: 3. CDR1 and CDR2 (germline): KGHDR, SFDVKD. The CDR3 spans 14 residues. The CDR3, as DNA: TGTGCCACCAGCCGGACTAGCGGGAGGGTTGAGCAGTTCTTC. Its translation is CATSRTSGRVEQFF.

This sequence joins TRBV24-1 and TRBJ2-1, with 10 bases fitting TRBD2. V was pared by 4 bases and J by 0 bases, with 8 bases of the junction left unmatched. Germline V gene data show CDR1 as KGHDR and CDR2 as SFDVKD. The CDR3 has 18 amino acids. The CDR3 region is CATSDQIRTSGSYNEQFF. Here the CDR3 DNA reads TGTGCCACCAGTGACCAAATCAGGACTAGCGGCTCCTACAATGAGCAGTTCTTC.

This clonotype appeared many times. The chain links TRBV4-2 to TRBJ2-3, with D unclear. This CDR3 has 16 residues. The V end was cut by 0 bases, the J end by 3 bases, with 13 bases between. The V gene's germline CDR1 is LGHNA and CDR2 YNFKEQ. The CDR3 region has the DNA TGTGCCAGCAGCCAAGAAGGCCAGCCGCGGACAGATACGCAGTATTTT. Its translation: CASSQEGQPRTDTQYF.

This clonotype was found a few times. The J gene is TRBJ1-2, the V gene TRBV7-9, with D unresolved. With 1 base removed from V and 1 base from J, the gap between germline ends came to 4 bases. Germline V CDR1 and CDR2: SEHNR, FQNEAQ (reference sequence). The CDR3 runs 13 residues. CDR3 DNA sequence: TGTGCCAGCAGCTTAGAGCTTAACTATGGCTACACCTTC. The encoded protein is CASSLELNYGYTF.